The following is a TCR beta chain sequence with its context. Seattle patient enrollment occurred during active infection, with longitudinal follow-up thereafter. V lost 4 bases and J lost 3; bases outside the gene matches: 6. This CDR3 is 16 amino acids long. The sample is drawn from a study of blood T cell repertoires in COVID-19. Per the study methods: Scientists estimated how many nucleated cells there were by amplifying reference gene primers. Sequencing was performed with immunoSEQ multiplex PCR; in TCRdb, only in-frame clones are kept and a portion is missing. For V, J and clone size, that table is used; D and trimming come from the DNA. The repertoire includes some 160,000 clones, about nine tenths of them detected once, and about 4.9% sits in the top ten.

The genes are TRBV23-1 and TRBJ1-3; 10 nucleotides line up with TRBD1. TRBV23-1 is reported as an ORF; its role is uncertain. The sample taken for sequencing was peripheral blood. The sequence came from a man aged 18-30 years with COVID-19, enrolled during active disease. Here the CDR3 reads CASSRGTGVNGNTIYF. The CDR3 DNA reads TGCGCCAGCAGTCGCGGGACAGGGGTAAATGGAAACACCATATATTTT.